The next 12 T cell receptor beta chains were all read from a single sample in a study of cytomegalovirus exposure and HLA in healthy donors (TCRdb year 2017). Library method: the immunoSEQ multiplex PCR assay. The multiplex PCR relied on a mix of 60 forward primers for TCR Vbeta segments and 13 reverse primers for TCR Jbeta segments. Not all clones reach the TCRdb copy of this immuneACCESS table, which keeps in-frame sequences only. Checked studies attribute under half of the gap to unresolved V genes and leave the rest unexplained. Counted in this sample were more than 200,000 clones; almost 70% of them appeared once. 2.6% of the sample belongs to the ten largest clones. Sequencing used PBMCs. The receptors were sampled from a man aged 40-55 years in good health and CMV-seropositive.

The chain carries TRBV2 and TRBJ1-1; D ambiguous. CDR1 is SNHLY, CDR2 FYNNEI, per germline. V lost 4 bases and J 5 bases, leaving 11 bases between the germline ends. The CDR3 extends over 13 amino acids. CDR3 DNA: TGTGCCAGCAGTGCAGGACTACCAACTGAAGCTTTCTTT. Translating gives CASSAGLPTEAFF.

In its sample, this clone was seen a few times. V usage is TRBV9 and J usage is TRBJ1-1; D ambiguous. The ends were cut back, 3 bases at V and 4 bases at J, with 22 bases in the middle. The germline V gene encodes CDR1 SGDLS and CDR2 YYNGEE. The CDR3 is 17 residues long. In nucleotides, the CDR3 is TGTGCCAGCAGCGGGACTCGGCCGGAGGGAGGTACCACTGAAGCTTTCTTT. Translating it yields CASSGTRPEGGTTEAFF.

This chain uses TRBV7-3 with TRBJ2-1; weak D call: TRBD2 (7 bases). The CDR3 contains 15 residues. Trimming removed 2 bases from V and 4 bases from J, with 12 bases in between. Germline CDR1 and CDR2: SGHTA and FQGTGA. The CDR3 loop reads CASSLGGGAYNEQFF. In DNA, the CDR3 is TGTGCCAGCAGCTTAGGAGGGGGGGCATACAATGAGCAGTTCTTC. Full variable domain (outside the CDR3, taken from reference TRBV7-3 and TRBJ2-1): GAGVSQTPSNKVTEKGKYVELRCDPISGHTALYWYRQSLGQGPEFLIYFQGTGAADDSGLPNDRFFAVRPEGSVSTLKIQRTERGDSAVYLCASSLGGGAYNEQFFGPGTRLTVL.

This clone was counted between two and nine times. This chain links TRBV7-9 with TRBJ2-3, with 7 bases identical to TRBD2. The CDR3 loop spans 14 amino acids. CDR1 and CDR2 (germline): SEHNR, FQNEAQ (reference sequence). V gave up 6 bases and J gave up 6 bases; unmatched junction bases: 9. CDR3 sequence: CASSFASGGDTQYF. Written as DNA, the CDR3 is TGTGCCAGCAGTTTCGCTAGCGGAGGGGATACGCAGTATTTT.

The DNA for the CDR3 is TGTGCCAGCAGCCTCCGGGACTCTAATTCACCCCTCCACTTT. Protein sequence: CASSLRDSNSPLHF. The chain has TRBV9 and TRBJ1-6, with D possibly TRBD1 on 5 matching bases. From germline, CDR1 is SGDLS and CDR2 YYNGEE. There are 14 residues in the CDR3. V lost 4 bases and J lost 6, with 11 bases in between.

This rearrangement joins TRBV7-2 to TRBJ2-5, with 13 bases that match TRBD2. CDR3 length: 17 residues. The V gene's germline CDR1 is SGHTA and CDR2 FQGNSA. Unmatched junction bases numbered 7, after V lost 5 bases and J lost 1 base. CDR3 sequence: CASSPGLAGLLQETQYF. The CDR3, as DNA: TGTGCCAGCAGCCCGGGACTAGCGGGGCTACTCCAAGAGACCCAGTACTTC.

The chain joins TRBV4-2 to TRBJ1-4; D is perhaps TRBD1 (5 bases). Trimming shortened V by 4 bases and J by 8 bases, and 17 bases separated the two germline ends. Germline assignment: CDR1 LGHNA and CDR2 YNFKEQ. CDR3 size: 15 residues. CDR3 in DNA: TGTGCCAGCAGCCCTCATTTTCAGGGAGGCGAAAAACTGTTTTTT. Its translation: CASSPHFQGGEKLFF.

This clone has a handful of counts. V and J are TRBV7-2 and TRBJ2-5; perhaps TRBD1 as D (5 bases). Deletions cut 2 bases from V and 4 bases from J, with 11 bases between. Germline V gene lookup returns CDR1 SGHTA and CDR2 FQGNSA. The CDR3 covers 14 residues. In DNA, the CDR3 is TGTGCCAGCAGCTTACCAGGGTTCCGAGAGACCCAGTACTTC. It encodes CASSLPGFRETQYF.

V and J are TRBV28 and TRBJ1-1; the match to TRBD1 covers 8 bases. Unmatched junction bases numbered 12, after V lost 5 bases and J lost 4 bases. Germline-derived CDR1 and CDR2 are MDHEN and SYDVKM. The CDR3 covers 16 residues. CDR3 DNA: TGTGCCAGCAGTATGACAGGGGTTGGGGGCGTCACTGAAGCTTTCTTT. Translation gives CASSMTGVGGVTEAFF.

The V call is TRBV5-5, the J call TRBJ2-7; possibly TRBD1 for D (6 bases). With 0 bases removed from V and 6 bases from J, the gap between germline ends came to 10 bases. Germline lookup yields CDR1 SGHKS and CDR2 YYEKEE (reference sequence). The CDR3 covers 13 residues. The CDR3 DNA is TGTGCCAGCAGCTTGGGACTCAGGGGCGAGCAGTACTTC. As protein: CASSLGLRGEQYF. The variable domain in full, with the rest retrieved from reference TRBV5-5 and TRBJ2-7, is DAGVTQSPTHLIKTRGQQVTLRCSPISGHKSVSWYQQVLGQGPQFIFQYYEKEERGRGNFPDRFSARQFPNYSSELNVNALLLGDSALYLCASSLGLRGEQYFGPGTRLTVT.

CDR3 in amino acids: CASSVSPNTEAFF. In DNA, the CDR3 is TGTGCCAGCAGCGTTAGCCCAAACACTGAAGCTTTCTTT. This sequence joins TRBV9 and TRBJ1-1, with unresolved D. V was pared by 2 bases and J by 2 bases, with 7 bases between. The V gene's germline CDR1 is SGDLS and CDR2 YYNGEE. The CDR3 consists of 13 residues.

The chain has TRBV5-4 and TRBJ1-1, with D unclear. Trimming stripped 7 bases from V and 1 base from J, with 8 bases between. From germline, CDR1 is SGHNT and CDR2 YYREEE (reference sequence). This CDR3 is 12 amino acids long. The CDR3 protein is CASSPENTEAFF. CDR3 in DNA: TGTGCCAGCTCTCCAGAGAACACTGAAGCTTTCTTT.